The 14 T cell receptor beta chains below were found in one sample sequenced in a study of T-cell reconstitution after alpha-beta-depleted transplantation in children. Unique molecular identifiers tagged the TCRbeta library. MiXCR, applied by TCRdb to the PCR reads, yields one record per CDR3 protein. The sample has a few hundred thousand distinct CDR3 sequences; approximately 11% are singletons. The sequenced sample was PBMCs from the stem cell graft donor, obtained from the stem cell graft. The receptors stem from a human donor who donated a stem cell graft to a child with acute myeloid leukemia.

The V and J genes are TRBV20-1 and TRBJ2-7; D gene uncertain. V was cut by 6 bases and J by 1 base, with 10 bases left in between. This CDR3 has 12 amino acids. In germline, CDR1 is DFQATT, CDR2 SNEGSKA (reference sequence). The CDR3 DNA sequence: TGCAGTGCCCTAGGCAGTTCCTACGAGCAGTACTTC. Translating gives CSALGSSYEQYF.

This clonotype has more than one count but fewer than ten. CDR3 sequence (DNA): TGTGCCAGCAGTTTGGTTTCGGAGGCAGGGAACACCGGGGAGCTGTTTTTT. It translates to CASSLVSEAGNTGELFF. The chain employs TRBV12-3 or TRBV12-4 and TRBJ2-2, with D possibly being TRBD2 (5 bases). Trimming stripped 3 bases from V and 1 base from J, with 15 bases between. The CDR3 has 17 amino acids.

The chain employs TRBV6-1 and TRBJ2-5, with a tentative D call TRBD2 (5 bases). V lost 2 bases and J 6 bases, leaving 13 bases between the germline ends. The length of the CDR3 is 14 residues. Germline V gene lookup returns CDR1 MNHNS and CDR2 SASEGT. The CDR3 nucleotides read TGTGCCAGCAGTGAATCGGGGTTTCACCAGACCCAGTACTTC. Its translation is CASSESGFHQTQYF.

This clonotype was counted only a few times. This chain links TRBV4-3 with TRBJ2-3, with TRBD2 identical over 11 bases. Germline V gives CDR1 LGHNA, CDR2 YSLEER. The CDR3 contains 16 residues. The V and J ends lost 0 bases and 5 bases, in that order; junction bases with no gene match: 4. CDR3: CASSQDSGRAGDTQYF. The CDR3 DNA reads as TGCGCCAGCAGCCAAGATAGCGGGAGGGCCGGAGATACGCAGTATTTT.

About this clonotype: A much larger clone lies one base from this, so it may be a read error. V gene TRBV20-1 combines with J gene TRBJ1-2, with 7 bases fitting TRBD1. Germline V CDR1 and CDR2: DFQATT, SNEGSKA (reference sequence). The CDR3 is 15 residues long. This CDR3 reads CCARGGRGPNYGYTF. The CDR3 nucleotides are TGCTGTGCTAGAGGGGGAAGGGGGCCCAACTATGGCTACACCTTC.

This clonotype has ten or more counts. V usage is TRBV7-8 and J usage is TRBJ2-7; the D gene is possibly TRBD1 (6 bases). This CDR3 region has 15 residues. V was trimmed by 5 bases and J by 4 bases, leaving 18 bases between them. CDR1 is SGHVS, CDR2 FQNEAQ, per germline. The CDR3 loop is CASSPSDRIQYEQYF. The CDR3 nucleotides are TGTGCCAGCAGCCCAAGCGACAGGATTCAATACGAGCAGTACTTC.

This clonotype showed up many times. This chain connects TRBV11-2 to TRBJ2-1; 12 bases are a match to TRBD2. The CDR3 has 16 residues. Germline assignment: CDR1 SGHAT and CDR2 FQNNGV. V was pared by 5 bases and J by 7 bases, with 9 bases of the junction left unmatched. CDR3 residues: CASSLGPSGRGNEQFF. CDR3 DNA: TGTGCCAGCAGCCTCGGCCCTAGCGGGAGGGGGAATGAGCAGTTCTTC.

This clonotype has a handful of counts. The genes are TRBV2 and TRBJ2-1, with 11 bases fitting TRBD1. The CDR3 totals 14 residues. J lost 9 bases, V lost 4 bases, and 5 bases had no gene match. The germline V gene encodes CDR1 SNHLY and CDR2 FYNNEI. CDR3 region: CASSAGQGAGEQFF. The CDR3 DNA reads TGTGCCAGCAGTGCCGGACAGGGGGCAGGTGAGCAGTTCTTC. The full variable domain, in which reference TRBV2 and TRBJ2-1 provide the parts outside the CDR3, is EPEVTQTPSHQVTQMGQEVILRCVPISNHLYFYWYRQILGQKVEFLVSFYNNEISEKSEIFDDQFSVERPDGSNFTLKIRSTKLEDSAMYFCASSAGQGAGEQFFGPGTRLTVL.

The V call is TRBV11-2, the J call TRBJ2-3, with 10 bases aligning to TRBD2. V dropped 5 bases and J dropped 2; count of bases not matched to a gene: 4. Germline V gives CDR1 SGHAT, CDR2 FQNNGV. The CDR3 extends over 15 amino acids. The CDR3 DNA is TGTGCCAGCAGCAAGCGGGGGGGGCCCACAGATACGCAGTATTTT. Residues: CASSKRGGPTDTQYF.

This clonotype was seen only a few times. Here the CDR3 reads CAIAPPNYNEQFF. CDR3 nucleotide sequence: TGTGCCATCGCCCCACCAAATTACAATGAGCAGTTCTTC. This rearrangement joins TRBV10-3 to TRBJ2-1; D is unclear. Germline CDR1 ENHRY, CDR2 SYGVKD. This CDR3 contains 13 residues. V was clipped by 8 bases and J by 4 bases, with 12 bases between them.

This clonotype was counted ten times or more. The gene calls are TRBV16 and TRBJ1-4, with 7 bases that match TRBD1. J lost 10 bases, V lost 1 base, and 12 bases had no gene match. In germline, CDR1 is KGHSY, CDR2 FQNENV. The CDR3 extends over 16 amino acids. DNA of the CDR3: TGTGCCAGCAGCCAATTTACCGGACAGGTCGGAGGAAAACTGTTTTTT. It is translated as CASSQFTGQVGGKLFF.

This clonotype was counted a few times. V and J are TRBV19 and TRBJ2-5, with 12 bases that match TRBD1. This CDR3 has 15 residues. Germline assignment: CDR1 LNHDA and CDR2 SQIVND (reference sequence). With V trimmed by 5 bases and J by 10 bases, 11 bases remained unmatched. Here the CDR3 reads CASSAGTGGFYDQYF. CDR3 DNA: TGTGCCAGTAGTGCCGGGACAGGGGGCTTCTATGACCAGTACTTC. Combining the CDR3 with reference TRBV19 and TRBJ2-5 gives the whole variable domain DGGITQSPKYLFRKEGQNVTLSCEQNLNHDAMYWYRQDPGQGLRLIYYSQIVNDFQKGDIAEGYSVSREKKESFPLTVTSAQKNPTAFYLCASSAGTGGFYDQYFGPGTRLLVL.

A few counts support this clonotype. The chain recombines TRBV20-1 with TRBJ2-3; 7 bases align to TRBD1. The germline V gene encodes CDR1 DFQATT and CDR2 SNEGSKA (reference sequence). J lost 3 bases, V lost 6 bases, and 12 bases had no gene match. The CDR3 has 15 amino acids. The CDR3 here is CSAPDRDSGTDTQYF. CDR3 bases: TGCAGTGCGCCCGATCGGGACAGTGGGACAGATACGCAGTATTTT.

This clonotype has a handful of counts. The chain has TRBV15 and TRBJ2-6; D is uncertain. V was cut by 0 bases and J by 3 bases, with 18 bases left in between. The CDR3 runs to 19 residues. Looked up from germline, CDR1 is LNHNV and CDR2 is YYDKDF (reference sequence). The CDR3 spells CATSREINSDSFGANVLTF. The CDR3 nucleotides read TGTGCCACCAGCAGAGAAATAAACAGTGACTCGTTTGGGGCCAACGTCCTGACTTTC.